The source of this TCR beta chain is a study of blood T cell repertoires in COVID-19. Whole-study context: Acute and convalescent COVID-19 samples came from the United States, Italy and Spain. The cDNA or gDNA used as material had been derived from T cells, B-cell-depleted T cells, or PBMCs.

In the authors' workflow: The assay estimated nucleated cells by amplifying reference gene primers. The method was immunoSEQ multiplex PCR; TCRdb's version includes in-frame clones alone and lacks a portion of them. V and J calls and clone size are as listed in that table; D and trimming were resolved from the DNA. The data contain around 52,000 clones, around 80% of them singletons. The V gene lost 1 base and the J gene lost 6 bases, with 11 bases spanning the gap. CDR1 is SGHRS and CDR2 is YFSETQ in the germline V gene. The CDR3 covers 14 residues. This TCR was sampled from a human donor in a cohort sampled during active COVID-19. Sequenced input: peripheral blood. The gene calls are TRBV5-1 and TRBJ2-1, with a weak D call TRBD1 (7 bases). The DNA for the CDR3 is TGCGCCAGCAGCTTGACAGGGGAGGTCAATGAGCAGTTCTTC. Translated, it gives CASSLTGEVNEQFF.